Listed below are T cell receptor beta chains from one sample, sequenced in a study of T-cell reconstitution after alpha-beta-depleted transplantation in children. TCRdb ran MiXCR on the PCR reads and lists one entry per CDR3 protein. Found here are 500,000 or so distinct CDR3 sequences, approximately 29% of them singletons; the top ten hold 2% to 3%. The sample consisted of PBMCs from the stem cell graft donor, taken from the stem cell graft. The receptors stem from a human donor who donated a stem cell graft to a child with aplastic anemia. Each CDR3 is given with its conserved first and last residue. The order of the fields is V gene, CDR3 length, D gene, clone size, J gene, CDR3 DNA, CDR3 protein. A D gene is named only where the DNA matches it firmly. Rows give clone size only sometimes, using once, few, many, or a class for an expanded clone.

V: TRBV20-1; length: 13; D: TRBD1; size: NA; J: TRBJ1-5; DNA: TGCAGTGCTAAGAGACAGGGACCAGGGCCCCAGCATTTT; CDR3: CSAKRQGPGPQHF
V: TRBV29-1; length: 14; D: TRBD2; size: NA; J: TRBJ2-1; DNA: TGCAGCGTTCAGATAGCGGGAACGGGGAATGAGCAGTTCTTC; CDR3: CSVQIAGTGNEQFF
V: TRBV25-1; length: 11; D: NA; size: few; J: TRBJ2-5; DNA: TGTGCCAGCACCATGGGGGAGACCCAGTACTTC; CDR3: CASTMGETQYF
V: TRBV20-1; length: 16; D: TRBD2; size: NA; J: TRBJ2-2; DNA: TGCAGTGCCCCTTCCCTTGTAGCGGGAGTTACCGGGGAGCTGTTTTTT; CDR3: CSAPSLVAGVTGELFF
V: TRBV20-1; length: 15; D: NA; size: few; J: TRBJ1-5; DNA: TGCAGTGCCAGCCAGGGACGGTATAGCAATCAGCCCCAGCATTTT; CDR3: CSASQGRYSNQPQHF
V: TRBV5-1; length: 15; D: TRBD2; size: NA; J: TRBJ2-2; DNA: TGCGCCAGCAGCTTCGTAGCGGGAGGATCCGGGGAGCTGTTTTTT; CDR3: CASSFVAGGSGELFF
V: TRBV20-1; length: 15; D: NA; size: many; J: TRBJ2-5; DNA: TGCAGTGCTGCCCCCTTTGACACCCTACAAGAGACCCAGTACTTC; CDR3: CSAAPFDTLQETQYF
V: TRBV29-1; length: 17; D: TRBD1; size: NA; J: TRBJ2-6; DNA: TGCAGCGTTGTGTTGTCAGGGGGCTCGTATGGGGCCAACGTCCTGACTTTC; CDR3: CSVVLSGGSYGANVLTF
V: TRBV6-2/TRBV6-3; length: 13; D: NA; size: few; J: TRBJ2-4; DNA: TGTGCCAGCAGTTACCCTAAGACAGACATTCAGTACTTC; CDR3: CASSYPKTDIQYF
V: TRBV6-1; length: 16; D: NA; size: NA; J: TRBJ1-1; DNA: TGTGCCAGCACGGGGAAATGGGACACGCTGGGCACTGAAGCTTTCTTT; CDR3: CASTGKWDTLGTEAFF